This T cell receptor (beta chain) was documented in a study of blood T cell repertoires in COVID-19. The assay was immunoSEQ multiplex PCR, and TCRdb's table has in-frame clones only and misses some. The table lists under 200,000 clones, about 80% of them singletons. Sequencing was done on a sample of PBMCs or T cells enriched from blood (not recorded which). The source is a man in his fifties who had recovered from COVID-19.

The DNA of the CDR3 is TGTGCCAGCAGTGAAACTGCGAACACTGAAGCTTTCTTT. Its translation: CASSETANTEAFF. This rearrangement joins TRBV6-1 to TRBJ1-1; the D is unclear. CDR3 size: 13 residues. Per the germline V gene, CDR1 is MNHNS and CDR2 is SASEGT. Trimming left V 2 bases short and J 1 base short, with 5 bases between.